This record concerns one TCR beta chain sequence. The data are from a study of blood T cell repertoires in COVID-19. Study-level information: Sites across the United States, Italy and Spain contributed samples from acute and convalescent COVID-19. PBMCs, B-cell-depleted T cells, or T cells were the source of the cDNA or gDNA that made up the material.

The V and J ends lost 0 bases and 7 bases, in that order; junction bases with no gene match: 10. The CDR3 is 16 residues long. Germline CDR1 is SGHNT and CDR2 is YYREEE (reference sequence). Original processing notes: Using reference gene primer amplification, nucleated cell counts were estimated. Repertoires were generated with immunoSEQ multiplex PCR, while TCRdb's copy carries only in-frame clones and drops some. The V and J calls and the clone size are those of that table, but D and trimming were determined from the DNA. The table includes tens of thousands of clones, 91% detected once. This sequence originates from a human donor in a cohort sampled during active COVID-19. This chain joins TRBV5-4 and TRBJ2-1; TRBD2 matches at 7 bases. The sequenced material came from peripheral blood. The CDR3 is CASSLAGRGRLNEQFF. The CDR3 DNA reads TGTGCCAGCAGCTTGGCGGGGCGGGGGAGGTTGAATGAGCAGTTCTTC. Drawing the rest from reference TRBV5-4 and TRBJ2-1, the complete variable domain is ETGVTQSPTHLIKTRGQQVTLRCSSQSGHNTVSWYQQALGQGPQFIFQYYREEENGRGNFPPRFSGLQFPNYSSELNVNALELDDSALYLCASSLAGRGRLNEQFFGPGTRLTVL.